These T cell receptor beta chains were read from a single sample in a study of CD8 T cells in ankylosing spondylitis. Each CDR3 protein is one row after TCRdb ran MiXCR on the 5' RACE reads. Among hundreds of thousands of distinct CDR3 sequences listed, roughly an eighth were seen once. What was sequenced was blood, either unsorted or a sorted T cell fraction (not recorded which). These receptors originate from a male donor with ankylosing spondylitis. Both conserved end residues are part of each CDR3. D genes are given only for firm matches. The listing skips clone size in some rows; elsewhere it reads once, few, many or a size class.

J	V	D	size	DNA	CDR3
TRBJ2-7	TRBV5-1	NA	few	TGCGCCAGCAGTCGTTTAGAGGACAGTCAATCCTCCTACGAGCAGTACTTC	CASSRLEDSQSSYEQYF
TRBJ1-2	TRBV7-9	TRBD1	few	TGTGCCAGCAGTCAAACCGGGACAGGGTTTGTTGGCTACACCTTC	CASSQTGTGFVGYTF
TRBJ2-3	TRBV12-3/TRBV12-4	NA	many	TGTGCCAGCATTCTCCTGGATACGCAGTATTTT	CASILLDTQYF
TRBJ2-3	TRBV20-1	TRBD2	NA	TGCAGTGCTATACTAGCGGGTACCACAGATACGCAGTATTTT	CSAILAGTTDTQYF
TRBJ2-3	TRBV7-9	NA	NA	TGTGCCAGCAGCTTACTGGTCACAGATACGCAGTATTTT	CASSLLVTDTQYF
TRBJ2-4	TRBV12-3/TRBV12-4	NA	NA	TGTGCCAGCACCTCTAGCGAGACCCGAAAAAACATTCAGTACTTC	CASTSSETRKNIQYF
TRBJ2-5	TRBV12-3/TRBV12-4	NA	few	TGTGCCAGCATGCTGGCAGAGGGGACTCAGTACTTC	CASMLAEGTQYF
TRBJ2-7	TRBV5-1	TRBD2	many	TGCGCCAGCAGCTTGGGATTCACGGGGGGGAGGGCCTACGAGCAGTACTTC	CASSLGFTGGRAYEQYF
TRBJ2-3	TRBV7-2	TRBD2	few	TGTGCCAGCAGCTTAGCCGGCGGGAGATGGGCTAGCACAGATACGCAGTATTTT	CASSLAGGRWASTDTQYF
TRBJ2-5	TRBV15	TRBD1	few	TGTGCCACCAGCAGAGTATTTGGACAGGGTGTGGAGACCCAGTACTTC	CATSRVFGQGVETQYF
TRBJ1-5	TRBV4-1	NA	NA	TGCGCCAGCAGCCATTCCGGACCCGATCAGCCCCAGCATTTT	CASSHSGPDQPQHF
TRBJ1-6	TRBV6-1	NA	few	TGTGCCAGCAGTGAAGGGCAGACAAATTCACCCCTCCACTTT	CASSEGQTNSPLHF
TRBJ2-1	TRBV20-1	TRBD1	few	TGCAGTGCAGAACTGGACAGGGCGGGTGAGCAGTTCTTC	CSAELDRAGEQFF
TRBJ1-5	TRBV7-2	TRBD1	many	TGTGCCAGCAGCTCGGACAGGAATCAGCCCCAGCATTTT	CASSSDRNQPQHF
TRBJ1-2	TRBV3-1	NA	few	TGTGCCAGCAGCCAAGGTGGGTCCGGTGGCTACACCTTC	CASSQGGSGGYTF
TRBJ1-6	TRBV18	TRBD1	NA	TGTGCCAGCTCAAGTGAGACAGGGGGTCTTAATTCACCCCTCCACTTT	CASSSETGGLNSPLHF
TRBJ2-1	TRBV20-1	NA	NA	TGCAGTGCTGGAACCGCCCTTCTGTCGGGACGGGGTGGCCTTGAGCAGTTCTTC	CSAGTALLSGRGGLEQFF
TRBJ2-1	TRBV20-1	TRBD1	few	TGCAGTGCTATGGGACAGGCTGCATCCTACAATGAGCAGTTCTTC	CSAMGQAASYNEQFF